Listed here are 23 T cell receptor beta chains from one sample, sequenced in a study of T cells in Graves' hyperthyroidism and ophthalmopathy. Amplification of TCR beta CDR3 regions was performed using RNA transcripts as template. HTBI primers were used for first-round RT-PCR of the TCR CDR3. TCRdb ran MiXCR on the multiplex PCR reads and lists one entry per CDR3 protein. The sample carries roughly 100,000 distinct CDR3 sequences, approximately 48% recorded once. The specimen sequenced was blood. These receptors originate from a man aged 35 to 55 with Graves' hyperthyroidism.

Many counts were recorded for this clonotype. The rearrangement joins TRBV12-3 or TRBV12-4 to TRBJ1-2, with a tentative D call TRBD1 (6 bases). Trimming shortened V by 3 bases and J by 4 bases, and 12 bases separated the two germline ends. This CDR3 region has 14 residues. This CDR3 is CASSFRQGTYGYTF. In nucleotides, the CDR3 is TGTGCCAGCAGTTTTCGTCAGGGGACCTATGGCTACACCTTC.

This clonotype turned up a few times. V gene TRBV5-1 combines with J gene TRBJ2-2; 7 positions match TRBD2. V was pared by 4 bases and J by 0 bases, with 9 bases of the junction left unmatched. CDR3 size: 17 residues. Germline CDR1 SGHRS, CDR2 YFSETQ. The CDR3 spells CASSRGPGGANTGELFF. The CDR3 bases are TGCGCCAGCAGCCGGGGCCCTGGGGGGGCGAACACCGGGGAGCTGTTTTTT.

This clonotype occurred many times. The CDR3 sequence: CATSLNSQETQYF. Written as DNA, the CDR3 is TGTGCCACCAGTTTGAACAGCCAAGAGACCCAGTACTTC. This rearrangement joins TRBV24-1 to TRBJ2-5, with no clear D. The germline V gene encodes CDR1 KGHDR and CDR2 SFDVKD. The V end lost 6 bases, the J end lost 1 base, and 8 bases lay between the germline ends. This CDR3 is 13 amino acids long.

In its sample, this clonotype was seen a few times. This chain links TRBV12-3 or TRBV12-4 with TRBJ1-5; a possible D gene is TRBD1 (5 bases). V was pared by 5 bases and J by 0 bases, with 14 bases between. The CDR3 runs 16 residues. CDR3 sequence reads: CASSPRGRDSNQPQHF. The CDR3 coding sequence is TGTGCCAGCAGTCCTCGGGGCAGGGATAGCAATCAGCCCCAGCATTTT.

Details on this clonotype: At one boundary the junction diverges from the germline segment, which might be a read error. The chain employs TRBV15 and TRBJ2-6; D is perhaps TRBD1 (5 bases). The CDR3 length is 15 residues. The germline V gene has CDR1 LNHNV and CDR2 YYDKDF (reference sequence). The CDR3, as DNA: TGTGCCACCAGCAGAGATCTGATCCAGGGCGACACTGAAGCTTTC. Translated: CATSRDLIQGDTEAF. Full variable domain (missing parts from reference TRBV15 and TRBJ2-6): DAMVIQNPRYQVTQFGKPVTLSCSQTLNHNVMYWYQQKSSQAPKLLFHYYDKDFNNEADTPDNFQSRRPNTSFCFLDIRSPGLGDTAMYLCATSRDLIQGDTEAFGAGSRLTVL.

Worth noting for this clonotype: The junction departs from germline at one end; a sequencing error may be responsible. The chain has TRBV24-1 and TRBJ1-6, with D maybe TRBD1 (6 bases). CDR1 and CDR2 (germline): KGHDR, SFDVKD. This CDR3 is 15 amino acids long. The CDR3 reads CATSDLKRGDSPLHF. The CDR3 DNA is TGTGCCACCAGTGATTTGAAAAGGGGGGATTCACCCCTCCACTTC.

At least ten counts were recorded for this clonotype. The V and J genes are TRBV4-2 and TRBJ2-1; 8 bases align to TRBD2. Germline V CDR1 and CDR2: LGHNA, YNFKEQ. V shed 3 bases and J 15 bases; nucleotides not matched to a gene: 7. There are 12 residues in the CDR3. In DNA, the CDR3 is TGTGCCAGCAGCCAGGAAGCGGGAGCGGCGTTCTTC. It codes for CASSQEAGAAFF.

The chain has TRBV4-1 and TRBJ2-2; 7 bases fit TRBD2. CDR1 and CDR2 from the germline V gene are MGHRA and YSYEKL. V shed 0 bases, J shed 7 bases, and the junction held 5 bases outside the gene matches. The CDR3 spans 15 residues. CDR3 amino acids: CASSQEAGVIGELFF. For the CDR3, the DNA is TGCGCCAGCAGCCAAGAGGCGGGGGTTATCGGGGAGCTGTTTTTT.

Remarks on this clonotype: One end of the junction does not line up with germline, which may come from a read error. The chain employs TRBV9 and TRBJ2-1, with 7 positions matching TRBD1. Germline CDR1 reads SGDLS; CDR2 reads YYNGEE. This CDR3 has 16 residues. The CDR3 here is CGSSANRDSFCNEQFF. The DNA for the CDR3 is TGTGGCAGCAGCGCTAACCGGGACAGCTTTTGCAATGAGCAGTTCTTC.

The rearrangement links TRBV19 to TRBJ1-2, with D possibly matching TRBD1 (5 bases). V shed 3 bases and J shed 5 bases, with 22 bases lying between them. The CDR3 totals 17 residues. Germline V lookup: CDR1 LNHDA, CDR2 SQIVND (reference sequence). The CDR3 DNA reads TGTGCCAGTAGTATGGGAACCGGGAGGGGCCGAGAATATGGCTACACCTTC. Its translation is CASSMGTGRGREYGYTF.

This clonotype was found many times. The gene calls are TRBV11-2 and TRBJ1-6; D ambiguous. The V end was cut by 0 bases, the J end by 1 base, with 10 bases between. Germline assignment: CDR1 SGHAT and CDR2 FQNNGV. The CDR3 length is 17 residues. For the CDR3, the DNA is TGTGCCAGCAGCTTAGAGTCCCTTAGTTCCTATAATTCACCCCTCCACTTT. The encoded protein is CASSLESLSSYNSPLHF. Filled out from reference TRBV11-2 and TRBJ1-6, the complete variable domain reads EAGVAQSPRYKIIEKRQSVAFWCNPISGHATLYWYQQILGQGPKLLIQFQNNGVVDDSQLPKDRFSAERLKGVDSTLKIQPAKLEDSAVYLCASSLESLSSYNSPLHFGNGTRLTVT.

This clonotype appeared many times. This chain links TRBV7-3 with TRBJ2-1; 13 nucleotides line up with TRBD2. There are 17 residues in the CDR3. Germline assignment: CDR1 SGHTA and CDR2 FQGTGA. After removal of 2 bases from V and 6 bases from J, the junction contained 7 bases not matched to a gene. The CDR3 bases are TGTGCCAGCAGCTTAGGCCGGGGACTAGCGGGGAGCAATGAGCAGTTCTTC. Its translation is CASSLGRGLAGSNEQFF.

This CDR3 is CASSTAGSSSGEQYF. CDR3 DNA sequence: TGTGCCAGCAGCACAGCAGGGTCTAGCTCGGGGGAGCAGTACTTC. J is TRBJ2-7 and V is TRBV7-2; D is tentatively TRBD1 or TRBD2 (5 bases each). V was trimmed by 5 bases and J by 7 bases, leaving 21 bases between them. Germline V gene sequence: CDR1 SGHTA, CDR2 FQGNSA. The CDR3 covers 15 residues.

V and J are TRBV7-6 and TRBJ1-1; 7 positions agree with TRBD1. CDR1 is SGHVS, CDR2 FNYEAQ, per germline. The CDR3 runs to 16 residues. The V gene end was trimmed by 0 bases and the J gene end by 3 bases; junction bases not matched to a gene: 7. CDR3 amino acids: CASSLASDRAYTEAFF. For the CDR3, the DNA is TGTGCCAGCAGCTTAGCTTCCGACAGGGCCTACACTGAAGCTTTCTTT.

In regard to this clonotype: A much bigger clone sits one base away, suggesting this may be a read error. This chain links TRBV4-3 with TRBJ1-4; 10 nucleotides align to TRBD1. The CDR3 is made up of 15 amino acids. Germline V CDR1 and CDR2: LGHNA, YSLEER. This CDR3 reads CASNQGGTGDEKLFF. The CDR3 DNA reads TGCGCCAGCAACCAAGGGGGGACAGGGGATGAAAAACTGTTTTTT.

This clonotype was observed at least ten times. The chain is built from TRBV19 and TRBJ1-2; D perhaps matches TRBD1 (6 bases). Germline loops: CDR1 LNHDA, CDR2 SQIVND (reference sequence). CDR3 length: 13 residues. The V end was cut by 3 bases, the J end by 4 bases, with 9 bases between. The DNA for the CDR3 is TGTGCCAGTAGTATCGGGGGGCCCTATGGCTACACCTTC. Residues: CASSIGGPYGYTF.

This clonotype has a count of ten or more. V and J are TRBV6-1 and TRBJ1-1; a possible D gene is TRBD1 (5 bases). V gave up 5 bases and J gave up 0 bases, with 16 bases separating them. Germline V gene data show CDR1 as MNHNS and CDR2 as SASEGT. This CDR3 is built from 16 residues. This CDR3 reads CASSPYPGHLNTEAFF. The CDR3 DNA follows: TGTGCCAGCAGTCCTTACCCCGGACACCTGAACACTGAAGCTTTCTTT.

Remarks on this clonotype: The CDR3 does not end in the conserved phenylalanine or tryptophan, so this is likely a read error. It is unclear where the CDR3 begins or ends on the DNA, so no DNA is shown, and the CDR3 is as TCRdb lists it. The CDR3 region is CASSFPGLAGFQETQYC. V usage is TRBV7-8 and J usage is TRBJ2-5; TRBD2 is the table's D call and was not checked against the DNA. Germline CDR1 and CDR2: SGHVS and FQNEAQ. Counting both end residues, the CDR3 totals 17 amino acids.

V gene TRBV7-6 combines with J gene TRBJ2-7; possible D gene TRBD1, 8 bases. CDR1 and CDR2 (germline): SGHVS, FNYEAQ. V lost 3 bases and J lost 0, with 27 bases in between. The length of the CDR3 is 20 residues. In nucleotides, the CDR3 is TGTGCCAGCAGCTTGAATTACAGGGGGGTTAGCGGGTGGAACTCCTACGAGCAGTACTTC. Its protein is CASSLNYRGVSGWNSYEQYF.

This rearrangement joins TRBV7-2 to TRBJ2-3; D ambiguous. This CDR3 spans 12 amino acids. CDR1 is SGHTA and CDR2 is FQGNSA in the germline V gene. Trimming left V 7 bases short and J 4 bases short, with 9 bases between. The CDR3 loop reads CASTTTPDTQYF. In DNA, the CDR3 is TGTGCCAGCACAACAACGCCAGATACGCAGTATTTT.

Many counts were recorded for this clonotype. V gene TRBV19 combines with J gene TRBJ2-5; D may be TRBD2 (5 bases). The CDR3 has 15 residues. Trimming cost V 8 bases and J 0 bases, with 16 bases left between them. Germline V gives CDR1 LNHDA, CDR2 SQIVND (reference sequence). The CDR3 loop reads CASRSGSRDQETQYF. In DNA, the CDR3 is TGTGCCAGTCGGTCGGGATCCCGCGACCAAGAGACCCAGTACTTC.

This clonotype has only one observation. CDR3 coding DNA: TGTGCCAGCAGCCCGAGGACTAGCGGTAGCACAGATACGCAGTTCTTC. This gives the protein CASSPRTSGSTDTQFF. The V call is TRBV9, the J call TRBJ2-1, with TRBD2 matching 10 bases. CDR3 length: 16 amino acids. Germline V gene lookup returns CDR1 SGDLS and CDR2 YYNGEE. V lost 4 bases and J lost 12; bases outside the gene matches: 16.

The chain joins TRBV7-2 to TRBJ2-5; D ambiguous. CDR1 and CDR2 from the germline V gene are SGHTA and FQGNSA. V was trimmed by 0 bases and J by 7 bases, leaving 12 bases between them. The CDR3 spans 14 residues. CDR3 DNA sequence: TGTGCCAGCAGCTTAGCGGCGTCGGGCGGGACCCAGTACTTC. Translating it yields CASSLAASGGTQYF.